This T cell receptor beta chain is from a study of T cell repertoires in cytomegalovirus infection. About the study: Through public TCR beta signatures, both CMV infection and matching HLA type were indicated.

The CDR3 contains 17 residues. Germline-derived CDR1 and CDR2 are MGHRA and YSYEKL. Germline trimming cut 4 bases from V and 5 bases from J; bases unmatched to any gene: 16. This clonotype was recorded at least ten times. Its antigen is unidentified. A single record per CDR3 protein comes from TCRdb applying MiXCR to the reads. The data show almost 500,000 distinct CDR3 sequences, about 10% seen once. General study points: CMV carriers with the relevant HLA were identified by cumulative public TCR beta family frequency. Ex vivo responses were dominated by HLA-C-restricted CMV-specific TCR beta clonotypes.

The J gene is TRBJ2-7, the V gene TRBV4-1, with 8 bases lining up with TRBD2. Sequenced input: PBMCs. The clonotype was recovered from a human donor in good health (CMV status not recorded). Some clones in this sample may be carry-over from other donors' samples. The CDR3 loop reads CASSLSPSAGGNDEQYF. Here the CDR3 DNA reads TGCGCCAGCAGCCTGTCCCCTTCGGCGGGAGGTAACGACGAGCAGTACTTC.